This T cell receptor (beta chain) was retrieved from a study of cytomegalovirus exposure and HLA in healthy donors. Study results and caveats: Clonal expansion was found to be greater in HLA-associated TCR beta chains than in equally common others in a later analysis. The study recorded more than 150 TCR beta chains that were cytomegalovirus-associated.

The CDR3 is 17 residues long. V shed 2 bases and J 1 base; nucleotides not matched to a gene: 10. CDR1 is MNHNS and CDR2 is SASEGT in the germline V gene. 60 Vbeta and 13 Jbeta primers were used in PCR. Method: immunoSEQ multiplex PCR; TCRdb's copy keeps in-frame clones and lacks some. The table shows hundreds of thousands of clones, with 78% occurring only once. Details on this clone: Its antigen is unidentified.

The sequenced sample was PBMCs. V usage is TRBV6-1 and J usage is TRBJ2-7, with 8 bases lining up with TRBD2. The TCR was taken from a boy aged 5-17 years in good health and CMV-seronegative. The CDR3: CASSELLNVAGSYEQYF. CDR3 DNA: TGTGCCAGCAGTGAACTCTTGAACGTAGCGGGGTCCTACGAGCAGTACTTC.